This T cell receptor beta chain is from a study of CD8+ T cells in alopecia areata. Indicated treatment: oral pan-JAK inhibitor, 5-10 mg twice daily. In germline, CDR1 is SGHTA, CDR2 FQGNSA. J gave up 6 bases and V 5 bases, and 5 bases lay outside the gene matches. The CDR3 consists of 15 residues. cDNA serving as the sequencing template came from extracted, reverse transcribed RNA. Assay used: immunoSEQ multiplex PCR; TCRdb lists only in-frame clones, some missing. The table shows fewer than 100,000 clones, with 50% to 75% occurring only once. The sequence was obtained from a human donor with alopecia areata. This chain connects TRBV7-2 to TRBJ2-2; 11 nucleotides line up with TRBD1. Here the sequenced sample was CD8+ T cells sorted from blood, taken at week 4, from a patient treated with tofacitinib. The CDR3 protein is CASSRTGGAPGELFF. For the CDR3, the DNA is TGTGCCAGCAGCCGGACAGGGGGCGCCCCCGGGGAGCTGTTTTTT.